Reported below is one TCR beta chain. The data originate from a study of blood T cell repertoires in COVID-19. Study background: Samples representing acute and convalescent COVID-19 were sourced from the United States, Italy and Spain.

Germline CDR1 reads LNHNV; CDR2 reads YYDKDF (reference sequence). This CDR3 contains 17 residues. V was clipped by 0 bases and J by 0 bases; unmatched bases: 3. Produced via immunoSEQ multiplex PCR; TCRdb's table is partial and in-frame only. The sample records around 100,000 clones, 70% to 90% being singletons. This clonotype originated in a woman in her 70s who had recovered from COVID-19. V usage is TRBV15 and J usage is TRBJ2-2, with 8 bases that match TRBD2. The material sequenced was peripheral blood. CDR3 sequence (DNA): TGTGCCACCAGCAGAGATCGGGGGGGAGCGAACACCGGGGAGCTGTTTTTT. Its translation is CATSRDRGGANTGELFF. Combining the CDR3 with reference TRBV15 and TRBJ2-2 gives the whole variable domain DAMVIQNPRYQVTQFGKPVTLSCSQTLNHNVMYWYQQKSSQAPKLLFHYYDKDFNNEADTPDNFQSRRPNTSFCFLDIRSPGLGDTAMYLCATSRDRGGANTGELFFGEGSRLTVL.